This entry lists 32 T cell receptor beta chains sequenced from one sample in a study of T-cell reconstitution after alpha-beta-depleted transplantation in children. Unique molecular identifiers were built into the TCRbeta library. In TCRdb, the PCR reads were re-called with MiXCR into one record per CDR3 protein. Counted here are more than 40,000 distinct CDR3 sequences, roughly 50% occurring once; the ten biggest clones make up more than 30%. This specimen consisted of peripheral blood, obtained before TCRalphabeta/CD19-depleted stem cell transplant. Receptors originate from a boy younger than two with SCID, due to receive a stem cell transplant.

This clonotype was seen only a few times. The chain combines TRBV5-1 with TRBJ2-2, with a possible D match to TRBD1 (5 bases). Germline CDR1 and CDR2: SGHRS and YFSETQ. The CDR3 is made up of 14 amino acids. The V and J ends lost 4 bases and 6 bases respectively, with 13 bases between them. CDR3 sequence (DNA): TGCGCCAGCAGCGGATCAGGGCTAGCCGGGGAGCTGTTTTTT. Translating gives CASSGSGLAGELFF. Full variable domain (outside the CDR3, taken from reference TRBV5-1 and TRBJ2-2): KAGVTQTPRYLIKTRGQQVTLSCSPISGHRSVSWYQQTPGQGLQFLFEYFSETQRNKGNFPGRFSGRQFSNSRSEMNVSTLELGDSALYLCASSGSGLAGELFFGEGSRLTVL.

This clonotype was counted only a few times. V and J are TRBV5-1 and TRBJ1-2; 7 positions agree with TRBD1. The V and J ends lost 4 bases and 2 bases, in that order; junction bases with no gene match: 2. Germline values: CDR1 SGHRS, CDR2 YFSETQ. The CDR3 contains 13 residues. In DNA, the CDR3 is TGCGCCAGCAGCCTGGGACAGAACTATGGCTACACCTTC. Its translation is CASSLGQNYGYTF. The variable domain in full, with the rest retrieved from reference TRBV5-1 and TRBJ1-2, is KAGVTQTPRYLIKTRGQQVTLSCSPISGHRSVSWYQQTPGQGLQFLFEYFSETQRNKGNFPGRFSGRQFSNSRSEMNVSTLELGDSALYLCASSLGQNYGYTFGSGTRLTVV.

A single count supports this clonotype. The CDR3 loop is CASSQGTGGFGNEQFF. The CDR3 nucleotides read TGTGCCAGCAGCCAAGGGACGGGGGGGTTCGGCAATGAGCAGTTCTTC. The V gene is TRBV4-2, the J gene TRBJ2-1, with 8 nucleotides matching TRBD2. The CDR3 runs 16 residues. The germline V gene has CDR1 LGHNA and CDR2 YNFKEQ. J lost 6 bases, V lost 1 base, and 8 bases had no gene match.

This sequence joins TRBV10-3 and TRBJ2-5; D might be TRBD1 (6 bases). From germline, CDR1 is ENHRY and CDR2 SYGVKD. V lost 4 bases to trimming and J lost 6 bases, with 12 bases between them. The CDR3 has 13 amino acids. CDR3 region: CAISGEGVQTQYF. Written as DNA, the CDR3 is TGTGCCATCAGTGGAGAGGGGGTACAGACCCAGTACTTC.

The rearrangement uses TRBV20-1 and TRBJ2-1; 14 bases match TRBD2. Germline CDR1 DFQATT, CDR2 SNEGSKA (reference sequence). The CDR3 extends over 15 amino acids. V lost 3 bases to trimming and J lost 4 bases; unmatched junction nucleotides: 2. The CDR3 region is CSARGLAGAYNEQFF. The CDR3 DNA reads TGCAGTGCTAGGGGACTAGCGGGGGCTTACAATGAGCAGTTCTTC.

This chain connects TRBV15 to TRBJ2-7; D unclear. V lost 3 bases and J 2 bases, leaving 5 bases between the germline ends. This CDR3 contains 12 residues. Germline values: CDR1 LNHNV, CDR2 YYDKDF (reference sequence). CDR3 residues: CATSRVPYEQYF. For the CDR3, the DNA is TGTGCCACCAGCAGGGTCCCCTACGAGCAGTACTTC.

The gene calls are TRBV13 and TRBJ2-7; 10 bases align to TRBD1. The ends lost 4 bases at V and 5 bases at J; junction bases unmatched: 5. The CDR3 extends over 14 amino acids. The germline gives CDR1 PRHDT, CDR2 FYEKMQ (reference sequence). CDR3 DNA: TGTGCCAGCAGCTCTCGCGGGACAGGGGACGAGCAGTACTTC. It is translated as CASSSRGTGDEQYF.

This chain uses TRBV6-2 or TRBV6-3 with TRBJ2-5; TRBD1 agrees at 10 bases. J gave up 2 bases and V 7 bases, and 7 bases lay outside the gene matches. There are 15 residues in the CDR3. Germline loops: CDR1 MNHEY, CDR2 SVGEGT. The CDR3 protein is CASTAPGQGQETQYF. The CDR3 bases are TGTGCCAGCACCGCTCCGGGACAGGGGCAAGAGACCCAGTACTTC.

This clonotype was seen a handful of times. CDR3 coding DNA: TGCGCCAGCAGCTCGGAAACTGAAGCTTTCTTT. Protein sequence: CASSSETEAFF. The rearrangement joins TRBV5-1 to TRBJ1-1; D unclear. V lost 3 bases and J 5 bases, leaving 5 bases between the germline ends. Germline CDR1 reads SGHRS; CDR2 reads YFSETQ. The CDR3 totals 11 residues.

The chain couples TRBV13 to TRBJ1-1; no clear D. The CDR3 consists of 12 residues. Looked up from germline, CDR1 is PRHDT and CDR2 is FYEKMQ (reference sequence). V lost 5 bases, J lost 6 bases, and 10 bases lay in between. Written as DNA, the CDR3 is TGTGCCAGCAGCCCTGGGCCGTCTGAAGCTTTCTTT. Amino acids: CASSPGPSEAFF.

The rearrangement uses TRBV7-9 and TRBJ2-3, with 7 bases that match TRBD1. With V trimmed by 5 bases and J by 1 base, 6 bases remained unmatched. Germline V gene data show CDR1 as SEHNR and CDR2 as FQNEAQ (reference sequence). This CDR3 region has 15 residues. CDR3 in amino acids: CASSPRQGGTDTQYF. The DNA of the CDR3 is TGTGCCAGCAGCCCCCGACAGGGTGGCACAGATACGCAGTATTTT.

The V gene is TRBV7-2, the J gene TRBJ2-5; the D gene could be TRBD1 or TRBD2 (5 bases each). Germline V gene data show CDR1 as SGHTA and CDR2 as FQGNSA. The ends were cut back, 1 base at V and 9 bases at J, with 9 bases in the middle. CDR3 length: 12 residues. CDR3: CASSLGVGAQYF. In DNA, the CDR3 is TGTGCCAGCAGCTTAGGGGTGGGGGCCCAGTACTTC.

This chain connects TRBV9 to TRBJ2-1, with no clear D. Germline V CDR1 and CDR2: SGDLS, YYNGEE. This CDR3 contains 12 residues. V lost 2 bases, J lost 9 bases, and 9 bases lay in between. The CDR3 DNA reads TGTGCCAGCAGCGTTGGGGATACTGAGCAGTTCTTC. This translates into CASSVGDTEQFF.

V and J are TRBV14 and TRBJ2-2, with no clear D. The CDR3 extends over 14 amino acids. V lost 4 bases, J lost 5 bases, and 11 bases lay in between. The germline CDR1 and CDR2 sequences are SGHDN and FVKESK. In nucleotides, the CDR3 is TGTGCCAGCAGCCCCATGCCGGATACCGGGGAGCTGTTTTTT. Protein sequence: CASSPMPDTGELFF.

DNA for the CDR3: TGTGCCAGCAGTTGGCTCACTGAAGCTTTCTTT. It specifies CASSWLTEAFF. The J gene is TRBJ1-1, the V gene TRBV12-3 or TRBV12-4; D gene uncertain. The CDR3 sequence is 11 residues long. Trimming took 4 bases from V and 4 from J, leaving 4 bases between them.

The rearrangement uses TRBV10-3 and TRBJ1-5; TRBD1 is a possible D gene (5 bases). Trimming left V 4 bases short and J 0 bases short, with 16 bases between. Per germline, CDR1 ENHRY and CDR2 SYGVKD. The length of the CDR3 is 17 residues. In DNA form, the CDR3 reads TGTGCCATCAGTGCTAACCCGGGACTCAGTAGCAATCAGCCCCAGCATTTT. As protein: CAISANPGLSSNQPQHF.

The chain joins TRBV7-3 to TRBJ1-1; 8 nucleotides agree with TRBD1. V trimming: 5 bases; J trimming: 1 base; junction bases outside the gene matches: 3. The CDR3 has 14 residues. CDR1 and CDR2 (germline): SGHTA, FQGTGA. The CDR3 region is CASSQQGGNTEAFF. As DNA, the CDR3 is TGTGCCAGCAGCCAACAGGGGGGGAACACTGAAGCTTTCTTT. The whole variable domain, remainder taken from reference TRBV7-3 and TRBJ1-1, is GAGVSQTPSNKVTEKGKYVELRCDPISGHTALYWYRQSLGQGPEFLIYFQGTGAADDSGLPNDRFFAVRPEGSVSTLKIQRTERGDSAVYLCASSQQGGNTEAFFGQGTRLTVV.

Regarding this clonotype: A read error may be the cause here, since a much bigger clone is one base away. The chain has TRBV4-1 and TRBJ2-3, with 10 bases lining up with TRBD2. The CDR3 loop spans 16 amino acids. The germline gives CDR1 MGHRA, CDR2 YSYEKL. The CDR3 coding sequence is TGCGCCAGCAGCCGAACCCCTAGCGGGGGAACAGATACGCAGAATTTT. Translated: CASSRTPSGGTDTQNF.

The chain is built from TRBV6-1 and TRBJ1-1; 8 nucleotides align to TRBD1. CDR3 length: 13 amino acids. The junction had 10 bases not matched to a gene; V was cut back by 8 bases and J by 8 bases. The germline V gene encodes CDR1 MNHNS and CDR2 SASEGT. The CDR3: CASVLTGVAEAFF. CDR3 nucleotides: TGTGCCAGCGTGTTGACAGGGGTAGCCGAAGCTTTCTTT.

This clonotype was picked up many times. This chain links TRBV6-1 with TRBJ1-6; no firm D call. The CDR3 spans 14 residues. Between the trimmed V and J ends, which lost 2 bases and 13 bases, there was a span of 15 bases. CDR1 and CDR2 from the germline V gene are MNHNS and SASEGT. In DNA form, the CDR3 reads TGTGCCAGCAGTGAAACCGGCCGCGGGATCCCCCTCCACTTT. This codes for CASSETGRGIPLHF.

This chain links TRBV14 with TRBJ2-5; 10 bases fit TRBD2. CDR3 size: 14 residues. Trimming at V came to 4 bases and at J to 4 bases, leaving 3 bases not matched to a gene. Germline values: CDR1 SGHDN, CDR2 FVKESK. CDR3 nucleotides: TGTGCCAGCAGCCCTTGGACTAGCGGAGAGACCCAGTACTTC. Translation: CASSPWTSGETQYF.

This clonotype turned up a few times. The genes are TRBV20-1 and TRBJ2-1; TRBD2 matches at 9 bases. The CDR3 totals 15 residues. Germline-derived CDR1 and CDR2 are DFQATT and SNEGSKA (reference sequence). The V gene end was trimmed by 6 bases and the J gene end by 3 bases; junction bases not matched to a gene: 9. CDR3 protein: CSARPPLAGYNEQFF. The CDR3 DNA reads as TGCAGTGCCCGGCCCCCACTAGCGGGCTACAATGAGCAGTTCTTC.

The chain combines TRBV12-3 or TRBV12-4 with TRBJ2-1; the D gene is possibly TRBD1 (6 bases). This CDR3 has 15 amino acids. Trimming took off 6 bases at V and 7 bases at J, with 19 bases between the two ends. The CDR3 loop reads CASRELSGTTNEQFF. CDR3 nucleotide sequence: TGTGCCAGCAGAGAGCTCTCCGGGACAACTAATGAGCAGTTCTTC.

DNA for the CDR3: TGTGCCAGCAGCTTAAGTAGCACAGATACGCAGCATTTT. Translation gives CASSLSSTDTQHF. V gene TRBV7-3 combines with J gene TRBJ2-3, with D uncertain. The last part of the DNA fits TRBJ1-5 better; the J call may be wrong. Germline CDR1 SGHTA, CDR2 FQGTGA. The CDR3 consists of 13 residues.

This clonotype was seen more than once but under ten times. The J gene is TRBJ2-5, the V gene TRBV4-2, with D hard to call. Trimming stripped 0 bases from V and 2 bases from J, with 10 bases between. The CDR3 spans 15 residues. In germline, CDR1 is LGHNA, CDR2 YNFKEQ. The CDR3 reads CASSQDVASQETQYF. The CDR3 DNA follows: TGTGCCAGCAGCCAAGATGTGGCTAGTCAAGAGACCCAGTACTTC.

The chain carries TRBV18 and TRBJ1-1; TRBD1 might be the D (5 bases). CDR1 is KGHSH and CDR2 is LQKENI in the germline V gene. This CDR3 region has 13 residues. V was cut by 3 bases and J by 10 bases, with 15 bases left in between. The CDR3 spells CASSPQSDTRAFF. Written as DNA, the CDR3 is TGTGCCAGCTCACCCCAATCGGACACGCGAGCTTTCTTT. Together with reference TRBV18 and TRBJ1-1, the CDR3 gives the full variable domain: NAGVMQNPRHLVRRRGQEARLRCSPMKGHSHVYWYRQLPEEGLKFMVYLQKENIIDESGMPKERFSAEFPKEGPSILRIQQVVRGDSAAYFCASSPQSDTRAFFGQGTRLTVV.

V and J are TRBV6-1 and TRBJ2-3, with a weak D call TRBD2 (6 bases). Trimming pared 6 bases from V and 1 base from J, leaving 14 bases between. The CDR3 length is 15 residues. CDR1 is MNHNS, CDR2 SASEGT, per germline. CDR3 region: CASRHRDSGTDTQYF. The CDR3 region has the DNA TGTGCCAGCAGGCACCGGGACTCCGGCACAGATACGCAGTATTTT.

For this clonotype: Since no conserved phenylalanine or tryptophan closes the CDR3, a read error is the likely cause. This chain joins TRBV9 and TRBJ2-2; D unresolved. Germline-derived CDR1 and CDR2 are SGDLS and YYNGEE. Trimming stripped 1 base from V and 9 bases from J, with 16 bases between. The CDR3 is made up of 15 amino acids. The CDR3 DNA sequence: TGTGCCAGCAGCGTAACGGGCACGTTGACCTGGGAGCTGTTTTCT. It translates to CASSVTGTLTWELFS.

A few counts support this clonotype. The chain carries TRBV29-1 and TRBJ1-2; D not certain. Germline V gene data show CDR1 as SQVTM and CDR2 as ANQGSEA. There are 16 residues in the CDR3. The V end lost 3 bases, the J end lost 0 bases, and 17 bases lay between the germline ends. CDR3 sequence reads: CSVEDGKSGTNYGYTF. CDR3 nucleotides: TGCAGCGTTGAGGATGGGAAATCGGGCACTAACTATGGCTACACCTTC. Supplemented by reference TRBV29-1 and TRBJ1-2, the full variable domain reads SAVISQKPSRDICQRGTSLTIQCQVDSQVTMMFWYRQQPGQSLTLIATANQGSEATYESGFVIDKFPISRPNLTFSTLTVSNMSPEDSSIYLCSVEDGKSGTNYGYTFGSGTRLTVV.

The chain joins TRBV4-3 to TRBJ2-5, with 8 nucleotides matching TRBD1. CDR1 LGHNA and CDR2 YSLEER come from the germline V gene. The CDR3 sequence is 17 residues long. J was trimmed by 5 bases and V by 4 bases; bases with no gene match: 15. Here the CDR3 DNA reads TGCGCCAGCAGCCCCCGCCCCGACAGGGGACATGGGGAGACCCAGTACTTC. This translates into CASSPRPDRGHGETQYF.

This clonotype was picked up a small number of times. The chain recombines TRBV12-3 or TRBV12-4 with TRBJ2-1; the D gene is possibly TRBD2 (5 bases). The CDR3 has 14 amino acids. The germline V and J ends were trimmed by 6 bases and 0 bases, with 9 bases remaining between them. The CDR3 protein is CASRAGSSYNEQFF. The CDR3 nucleotides are TGTGCCAGCAGGGCTGGGAGCTCCTACAATGAGCAGTTCTTC.

This clonotype was counted at least ten times. The V call is TRBV6-1, the J call TRBJ1-6; D unresolved. Per germline, CDR1 MNHNS and CDR2 SASEGT. The V gene lost 8 bases and the J gene lost 9 bases, with 20 bases spanning the gap. CDR3 length: 15 residues. The CDR3 DNA follows: TGTGCCAGCCTGGCCGAGGCGAGGGCGGCTTCACCCCTCCACTTT. It is translated as CASLAEARAASPLHF.